These T cell receptor beta chains were read from a single sample in a study of T cell changes during pregnancy in multiple sclerosis. Using immunoSEQ multiplex PCR, the repertoire was profiled, and TCRdb retains in-frame clones only, with some absent. The data hold about 75,000 clones, with 70% to 90% observed a single time. The sample here was peripheral blood, taken in the first trimester of pregnancy. The receptors here all came from a female donor in good health, enrolled as a control in a pregnancy study. CDR3s include the opening cysteine and the closing phenylalanine or tryptophan. The D gene is left open where the match is weak. Clone size is stated in some rows and not others, as once, few, many or a class when expanded.

J,D,V,size,CDR3,DNA
TRBJ2-5,-,TRBV28,-,CASSRTRSVQETQYF,TGTGCCAGCAGTAGGACAAGATCGGTCCAAGAGACCCAGTACTTC
TRBJ2-5,TRBD2,TRBV2,-,CASSATGGLQETQYF,TGTGCCAGCAGCGCAACGGGGGGGCTCCAAGAGACCCAGTACTTC
TRBJ2-3,TRBD2,TRBV30,-,CAWSGGLAGGGDTQYF,TGTGCCTGGAGTGGGGGACTAGCGGGAGGTGGGGATACGCAGTATTTT
TRBJ2-7,-,TRBV5-4,-,CASTFPGTYEQYF,TGTGCCAGTACTTTTCCGGGAACCTACGAGCAGTACTTC
TRBJ2-1,TRBD2,TRBV7-2,-,CASSSTSGSLNEQFF,TGTGCCAGCAGCTCAACTAGCGGGAGTCTTAATGAGCAGTTCTTC
TRBJ2-7,TRBD1,TRBV10-3,-,CAISLRPGQGYYEQYF,TGTGCCATCAGTCTACGACCGGGACAGGGATATTACGAGCAGTACTTC
TRBJ2-3,TRBD2,TRBV7-2,-,CASSFFGTSGRISTDTQYF,TGTGCCAGCAGCTTTTTCGGGACTAGCGGGAGGATTAGCACAGATACGCAGTATTTT
TRBJ1-1,TRBD1,TRBV25-1,-,CASNRGQASGGTEAFF,TGTGCCAGCAACCGCGGACAGGCCTCAGGTGGCACTGAAGCTTTCTTT
TRBJ1-2,TRBD1,TRBV5-1,-,CASSLDRVETSYGYTF,TGCGCCAGCAGCCTCGACAGGGTAGAAACCAGCTATGGCTACACCTTC
TRBJ2-1,TRBD2,TRBV7-9,-,CASSLVRLAGGYYNEQFF,TGTGCCAGCAGCTTAGTAAGGCTAGCGGGGGGCTACTACAATGAGCAGTTCTTC
TRBJ2-6,TRBD1,TRBV7-6,once,CASSRTGGYGANVLTF,TGTGCCAGCAGCAGGACAGGGGGATATGGGGCCAACGTCCTGACTTTC
TRBJ2-5,TRBD1,TRBV19,-,CASSIGGQETETQYF,TGTGCCAGTAGTATAGGGGGACAGGAGACGGAGACCCAGTACTTC
TRBJ2-5,TRBD1,TRBV9,-,CASSQRGQGRGETQYF,TGTGCCAGCAGCCAGAGGGGACAGGGGCGCGGGGAGACCCAGTACTTC
TRBJ1-4,-,TRBV7-9,-,CASSPLGGWEKLFF,TGTGCCAGCAGCCCATTAGGGGGTTGGGAAAAACTGTTTTTT
TRBJ1-2,TRBD1,TRBV29-1,-,CSVDLTGVGNYGYTF,TGCAGCGTTGACCTGACAGGGGTGGGAAACTATGGCTACACCTTC
TRBJ2-3,TRBD1,TRBV27,-,CASSTETGKADTQYF,TGTGCCAGCAGCACGGAGACAGGGAAGGCAGATACGCAGTATTTT
TRBJ2-1,TRBD2,TRBV9,-,CASSVYSGPGGNEQFF,TGTGCCAGCAGCGTATATAGCGGCCCGGGGGGGAATGAGCAGTTCTTC
TRBJ2-1,-,TRBV5-1,medium-sized,CASSPTPSSYNEQFF,TGCGCCAGCAGCCCGACTCCCAGCTCCTACAATGAGCAGTTCTTC
TRBJ1-2,-,TRBV6-1,-,CASSGTSGGNPNYGYTF,TGTGCCAGCAGTGGGACTTCGGGGGGGAACCCTAACTATGGCTACACCTTC
TRBJ1-1,TRBD1,TRBV9,few,CASSPRQGDNTEAFF,TGTGCCAGCAGCCCCCGACAGGGTGATAACACTGAAGCTTTCTTT
TRBJ1-3,-,TRBV6-5,-,CASSPTGSGNTIYF,TGTGCCAGCAGCCCGACAGGATCTGGAAACACCATATATTTT
TRBJ1-2,TRBD1,TRBV6-4,-,CASSEGTGLGYTF,TGTGCCAGCAGCGAGGGGACAGGGCTTGGCTACACCTTC
TRBJ1-1,-,TRBV6-1,-,CASSEGPVPAFF,TGTGCCAGCAGTGAAGGCCCAGTCCCGGCTTTCTTT
TRBJ2-2,TRBD2,TRBV7-2,few,CASSVSTSGGANTGELFF,TGTGCCAGCAGCGTATCGACTAGCGGGGGGGCGAACACCGGGGAGCTGTTTTTT
TRBJ2-7,TRBD1,TRBV5-6,-,CASSPQTGQGEQYF,TGTGCCAGCAGCCCGCAGACAGGGCAGGGGGAGCAGTACTTC
TRBJ2-7,TRBD2,TRBV18,-,CASSPGTSGGYEQYF,TGTGCCAGCTCACCCGGGACTAGCGGGGGCTACGAGCAGTACTTC
TRBJ1-5,-,TRBV5-8,once,CASSFGHRSGNQPQHF,TGTGCCAGCAGCTTCGGGCACCGTTCGGGAAATCAGCCCCAGCATTTT
TRBJ2-2,-,TRBV4-2,-,CASSGVEDTGELFF,TGTGCCAGCAGCGGAGTAGAGGACACCGGGGAGCTGTTTTTT